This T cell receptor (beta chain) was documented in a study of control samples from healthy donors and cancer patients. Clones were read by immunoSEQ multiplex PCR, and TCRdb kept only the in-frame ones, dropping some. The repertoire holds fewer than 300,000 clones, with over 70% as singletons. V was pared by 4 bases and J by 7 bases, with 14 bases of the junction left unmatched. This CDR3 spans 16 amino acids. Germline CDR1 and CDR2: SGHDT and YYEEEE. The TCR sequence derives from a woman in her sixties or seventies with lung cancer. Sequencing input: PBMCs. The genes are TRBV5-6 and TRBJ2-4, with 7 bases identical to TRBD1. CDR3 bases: TGTGCCAGCAGCCCCCTTTTTGCAGGGGGTGGCAACATTCAGTACTTC. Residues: CASSPLFAGGGNIQYF.